The T cell receptor beta chain described here comes from a study of identical twins. Study results and limitations: Twin-shared out-of-frame alpha sequences showed excess low generation probability.

This clonotype showed up many times. Its antigen is unidentified. V gave up 8 bases and J gave up 10 bases; unmatched junction bases: 11. The CDR3 loop spans 14 amino acids. TCRdb independently ran MiXCR on the 5' RACE reads; one entry per CDR3 protein. The profile covers fewer than 500,000 distinct CDR3 sequences, with more than 20% appearing a single time and around 3% taken by the ten largest. The sample was also linked to a second study, of T cells expressing NK-cell markers.

The TCR was taken from a woman under 30 in good health. V is TRBV12-3 or TRBV12-4 and J is TRBJ1-6, with 7 bases that match TRBD1. The sample taken for sequencing was CD4+ T cells sorted from blood. CDR3 in amino acids: CASGFQQGISPLHF. CDR3 in DNA: TGTGCCAGCGGATTCCAACAGGGGATCTCACCCCTCCACTTT.